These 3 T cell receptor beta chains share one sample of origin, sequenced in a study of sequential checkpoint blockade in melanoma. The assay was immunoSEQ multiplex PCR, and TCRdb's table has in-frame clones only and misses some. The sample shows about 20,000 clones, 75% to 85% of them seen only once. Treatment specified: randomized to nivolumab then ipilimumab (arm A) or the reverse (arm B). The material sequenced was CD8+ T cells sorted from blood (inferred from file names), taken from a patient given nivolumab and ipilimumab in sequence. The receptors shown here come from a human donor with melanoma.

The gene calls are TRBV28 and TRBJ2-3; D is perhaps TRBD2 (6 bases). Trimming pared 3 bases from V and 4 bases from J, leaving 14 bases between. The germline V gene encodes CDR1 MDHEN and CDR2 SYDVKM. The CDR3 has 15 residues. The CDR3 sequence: CASSLVRGTSDTQYF. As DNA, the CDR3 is TGTGCCAGCAGTTTGGTACGGGGGACCTCAGATACGCAGTATTTT.

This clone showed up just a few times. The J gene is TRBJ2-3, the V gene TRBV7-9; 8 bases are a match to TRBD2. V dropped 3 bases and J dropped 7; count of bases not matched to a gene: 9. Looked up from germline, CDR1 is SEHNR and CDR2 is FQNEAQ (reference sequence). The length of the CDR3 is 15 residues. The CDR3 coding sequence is TGTGCCAGCAGCTTGAAAAAAGGACTAGCACATACGCAGTATTTT. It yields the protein CASSLKKGLAHTQYF. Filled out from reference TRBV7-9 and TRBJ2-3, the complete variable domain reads DTGVSQNPRHKITKRGQNVTFRCDPISEHNRLYWYRQTLGQGPEFLTYFQNEAQLEKSRLLSDRFSAERPKGSFSTLEIQRTEQGDSAMYLCASSLKKGLAHTQYFGPGTRLTVL.

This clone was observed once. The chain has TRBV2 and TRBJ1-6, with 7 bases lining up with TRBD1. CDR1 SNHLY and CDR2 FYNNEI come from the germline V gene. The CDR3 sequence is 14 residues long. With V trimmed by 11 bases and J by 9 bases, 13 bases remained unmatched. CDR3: CAVPILTGSSPLHF. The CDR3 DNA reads TGTGCCGTACCGATATTGACAGGGTCTTCACCCCTCCACTTT.